This is a list of T cell receptor beta chains from one sample in a study of T cells after yellow fever vaccination. TCRdb reprocessed the 5' RACE reads with MiXCR, giving one entry per CDR3 protein. The sample holds under 250,000 distinct CDR3 sequences; around 3.1% are singletons and the top ten take about 3.3%. This specimen was CD4+ T cells sorted from PBMCs, taken 10 days after the yellow fever booster vaccination. These receptors all stem from a man younger than 35 who received the YFV17D yellow fever vaccine. The CDR3 runs from the conserved cysteine through the conserved F or W. A D gene is named only where the DNA matches it firmly. Clone size is stated in some rows and not others, as once, few, many or a class when expanded.

CDR3 protein	CDR3 DNA	V gene	clone size	J gene	D gene
CASSATVGEQFF	TGTGCCAGCAGCGCGACAGTGGGCGAGCAGTTCTTC	TRBV7-3	many	TRBJ2-1	-
CASNGQNSGANVLTF	TGTGCCAGCAACGGACAGAACTCTGGGGCCAACGTCCTGACTTTC	TRBV4-2	few	TRBJ2-6	-
CASSQLLGSSGELFF	TGTGCCAGCAGCCAACTACTAGGGTCATCCGGGGAGCTGTTTTTT	TRBV3-1	-	TRBJ2-2	-
CASSRQGPGADTQYF	TGTGCCAGCAGCCGGCAAGGCCCCGGGGCAGATACGCAGTATTTT	TRBV7-3	many	TRBJ2-3	-
CASSSGLASGELFF	TGCGCCAGCAGCTCGGGACTAGCCTCCGGGGAGCTGTTTTTT	TRBV5-1	many	TRBJ2-2	TRBD2
CASSFWTGANVLTF	TGTGCCAGCAGTTTTTGGACTGGGGCCAACGTCCTGACTTTC	TRBV12-3/TRBV12-4	few	TRBJ2-6	-
CASSLNPGGIEQFF	TGTGCCAGCAGCTTAAATCCGGGGGGCATTGAGCAGTTCTTC	TRBV7-3	many	TRBJ2-1	-
CSASGGTNEQFF	TGCAGCGCCTCAGGGGGCACGAATGAGCAGTTCTTC	TRBV29-1	many	TRBJ2-1	TRBD1
CASSIQGFDSPLHF	TGTGCCAGCAGCATACAGGGTTTTGATTCACCCCTCCACTTT	TRBV11-2	many	TRBJ1-6	-
CSARKGHTNYGYTF	TGCAGTGCCCGCAAGGGACACACCAACTATGGCTACACCTTC	TRBV20-1	-	TRBJ1-2	-
CASSQPTGRPYGYTF	TGCGCCAGCAGCCAACCTACCGGGAGACCCTATGGCTACACCTTC	TRBV4-1	many	TRBJ1-2	-
CASSLGPFSGNTIYF	TGTGCCAGCAGCTTAGGTCCGTTCTCTGGAAACACCATATATTTT	TRBV7-8	many	TRBJ1-3	-
CASSIRRDRNEQFF	TGTGCCAGTAGTATACGACGGGACCGAAATGAGCAGTTCTTC	TRBV19	many	TRBJ2-1	-
CASSTRGSGELFF	TGTGCCAGCAGTACCCGAGGGTCCGGGGAGCTGTTTTTT	TRBV12-3/TRBV12-4	many	TRBJ2-2	-
CASSAQGDPQETQYF	TGTGCCAGCAGTGCTCAAGGGGACCCTCAAGAGACCCAGTACTTC	TRBV2	few	TRBJ2-5	-
CSARSGGWTEQFF	TGCAGTGCTAGAAGCGGGGGGTGGACTGAGCAGTTCTTC	TRBV20-1	few	TRBJ2-1	TRBD2
CASSWTGQETQYF	TGTGCCAGCAGTTGGACAGGGCAAGAGACCCAGTACTTC	TRBV12-3/TRBV12-4	many	TRBJ2-5	TRBD1
CASSIEGGPGNQPQHF	TGTGCCAGTAGTATCGAAGGGGGCCCTGGCAATCAGCCCCAGCATTTT	TRBV19	-	TRBJ1-5	TRBD1
CASSRGEGYQPQHF	TGCGCCAGCAGCCGTGGCGAAGGTTATCAGCCCCAGCATTTT	TRBV4-1	few	TRBJ1-5	-
CSGWTATEAFF	TGCAGCGGTTGGACAGCTACTGAAGCTTTCTTT	TRBV29-1	-	TRBJ1-1	-
CSGPDGQETQYF	TGCAGTGGGCCGGACGGGCAAGAGACCCAGTACTTC	TRBV20-1	many	TRBJ2-5	-
CASRAKRQGNADTQYF	TGTGCCAGCAGGGCGAAAAGGCAGGGGAATGCAGATACGCAGTATTTT	TRBV7-9	many	TRBJ2-3	-
CASSLTGNQPQHF	TGTGCCAGCAGCCTCACAGGGAACCAGCCCCAGCATTTT	TRBV12-3/TRBV12-4	many	TRBJ1-5	-
CASSPSARVDSPLHF	TGTGCCAGCTCACCAAGCGCCAGAGTAGATTCACCCCTCCACTTT	TRBV18	many	TRBJ1-6	-
CASTVDSTPYGYTF	TGTGCCAGCACCGTGGACAGCACCCCCTATGGCTACACCTTC	TRBV7-2	many	TRBJ1-2	-
CSARDPERATDTQYF	TGCAGTGCTAGAGATCCAGAGCGGGCCACAGATACGCAGTATTTT	TRBV20-1	few	TRBJ2-3	-
CASSFNSYEQYF	TGTGCCAGCAGCTTTAACAGTTACGAGCAGTACTTC	TRBV12-3/TRBV12-4	-	TRBJ2-7	-
CSAPEAQRDYEQYF	TGCAGTGCCCCCGAGGCGCAGCGGGACTACGAGCAGTACTTC	TRBV20-1	many	TRBJ2-7	TRBD2
CASSSGLAGETQYF	TGTGCCAGCAGTTCGGGACTAGCGGGAGAGACCCAGTACTTC	TRBV6-5	many	TRBJ2-5	TRBD2
CASQNTGELFF	TGTGCCAGCCAGAACACCGGGGAGCTGTTTTTT	TRBV18	few	TRBJ2-2	-
CASSPEVRSGETQYF	TGTGCCAGCAGCCCAGAGGTTCGGAGTGGAGAGACCCAGTACTTC	TRBV5-8	-	TRBJ2-5	-